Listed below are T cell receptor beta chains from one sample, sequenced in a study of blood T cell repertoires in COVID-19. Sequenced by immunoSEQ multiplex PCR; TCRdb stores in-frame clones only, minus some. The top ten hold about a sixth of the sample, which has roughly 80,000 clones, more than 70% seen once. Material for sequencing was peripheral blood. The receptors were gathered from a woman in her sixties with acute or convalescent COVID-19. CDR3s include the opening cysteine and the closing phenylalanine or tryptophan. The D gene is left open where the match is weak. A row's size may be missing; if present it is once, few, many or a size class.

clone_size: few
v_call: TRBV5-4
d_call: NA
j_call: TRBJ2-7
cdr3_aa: CASSLGGEPLLNYEQYF
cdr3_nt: TGTGCCAGCAGCTTGGGGGGAGAGCCACTACTGAACTACGAGCAGTACTTC

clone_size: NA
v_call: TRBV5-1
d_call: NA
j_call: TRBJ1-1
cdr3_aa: CASSLQGTNTEAFF
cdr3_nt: TGCGCCAGCAGCTTACAGGGTACGAACACTGAAGCTTTCTTT

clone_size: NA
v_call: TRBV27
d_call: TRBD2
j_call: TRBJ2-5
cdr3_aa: CASSSSPTSGETQYF
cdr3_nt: TGTGCCAGCAGTTCCTCCCCGACTAGCGGAGAGACCCAGTACTTC

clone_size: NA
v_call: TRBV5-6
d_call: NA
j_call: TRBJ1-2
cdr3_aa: CASSLLTADGYTF
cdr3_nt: TGTGCCAGCAGCTTACTGACAGCAGATGGCTACACCTTC

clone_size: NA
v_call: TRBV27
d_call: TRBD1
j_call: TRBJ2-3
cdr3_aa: CASTATGLDTTLGDTQYF
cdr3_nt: TGTGCCAGCACCGCGACAGGGCTAGATACCACCCTAGGGGATACGCAGTATTTT

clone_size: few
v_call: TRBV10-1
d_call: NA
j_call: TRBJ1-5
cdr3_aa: CASSEPGQPQHF
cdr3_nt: TGCGCCAGCAGTGAGCCAGGTCAGCCCCAGCATTTT

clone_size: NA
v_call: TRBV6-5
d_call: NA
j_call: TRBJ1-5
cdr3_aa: CASSPGQNSNQPQHF
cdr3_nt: TGTGCCAGCAGTCCCGGACAGAATAGCAATCAGCCCCAGCATTTT

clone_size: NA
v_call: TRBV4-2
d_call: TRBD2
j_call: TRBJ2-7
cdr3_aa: CASSQDRGSSYEQYF
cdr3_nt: TGTGCCAGCAGCCAAGATCGCGGGAGCTCCTACGAGCAGTACTTC

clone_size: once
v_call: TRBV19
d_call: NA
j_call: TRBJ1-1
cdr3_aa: CASSLPDRQNTEAFF
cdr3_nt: TGTGCCAGTAGTCTGCCGGACAGACAGAACACTGAAGCTTTCTTT

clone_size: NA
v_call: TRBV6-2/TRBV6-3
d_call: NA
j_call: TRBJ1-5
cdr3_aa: CASSPTGQPQHF
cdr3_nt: TGTGCCAGCAGTCCAACGGGTCAGCCCCAGCATTTT

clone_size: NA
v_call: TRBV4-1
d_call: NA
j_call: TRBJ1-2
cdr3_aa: CASSQEDRHYGYTF
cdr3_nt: TGCGCCAGCAGCCAAGAAGACAGACACTATGGCTACACCTTC

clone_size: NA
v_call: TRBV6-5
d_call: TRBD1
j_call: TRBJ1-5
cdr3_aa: CASRSDRNSNQPQHF
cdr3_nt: TGTGCCAGCAGATCGGACAGGAATAGCAATCAGCCCCAGCATTTT

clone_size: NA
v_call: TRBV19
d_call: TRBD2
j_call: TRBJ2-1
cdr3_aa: CASSIISRAGDNEQFF
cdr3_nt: TGTGCCAGTAGTATTATAAGCAGAGCGGGGGACAATGAGCAGTTCTTC

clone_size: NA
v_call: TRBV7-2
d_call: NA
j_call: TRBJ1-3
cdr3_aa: CASSLLGSTGNTIYF
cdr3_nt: TGTGCCAGCAGCTTACTGGGCAGCACTGGAAACACCATATATTTT

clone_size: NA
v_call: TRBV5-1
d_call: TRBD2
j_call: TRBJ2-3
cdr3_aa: CASSPLAGGADTQYF
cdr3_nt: TGCGCCAGCAGCCCACTAGCGGGAGGCGCAGATACGCAGTATTTT

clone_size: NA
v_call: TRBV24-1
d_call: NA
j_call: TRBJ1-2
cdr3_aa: CATSDRFYGYTF
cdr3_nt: TGTGCCACCAGCGACAGATTCTATGGCTACACCTTC

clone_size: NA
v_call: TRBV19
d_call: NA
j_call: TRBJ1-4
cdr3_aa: CASRPQDRGEKLFF
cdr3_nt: TGTGCCAGTAGGCCCCAGGACAGAGGTGAAAAACTGTTTTTT

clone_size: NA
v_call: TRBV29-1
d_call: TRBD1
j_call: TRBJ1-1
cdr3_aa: CSVGTGITEAFF
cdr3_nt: TGCAGCGTTGGGACAGGTATCACTGAAGCTTTCTTT

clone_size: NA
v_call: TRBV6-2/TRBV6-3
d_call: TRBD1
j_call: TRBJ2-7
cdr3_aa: CASSYQGAYEQYF
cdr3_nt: TGTGCCAGCAGTTACCAGGGGGCATACGAGCAGTACTTC

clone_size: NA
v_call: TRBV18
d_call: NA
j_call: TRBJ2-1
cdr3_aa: CASSPPAVNEQFF
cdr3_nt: TGTGCCAGCTCACCACCGGCCGTCAATGAGCAGTTCTTC

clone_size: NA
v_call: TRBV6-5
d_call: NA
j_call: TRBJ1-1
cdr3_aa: CASSPLRGSTEAFF
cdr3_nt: TGTGCCAGCAGCCCACTCCGGGGGAGCACTGAAGCTTTCTTT

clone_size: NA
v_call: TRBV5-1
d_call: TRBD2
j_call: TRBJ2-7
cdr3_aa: CASSSGLAGGPYEQYF
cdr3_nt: TGCGCCAGCAGCTCTGGACTAGCGGGAGGGCCTTACGAGCAGTACTTC

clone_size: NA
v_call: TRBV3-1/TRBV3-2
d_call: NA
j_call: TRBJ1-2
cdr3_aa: CASSQGLAGIYGYTF
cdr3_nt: TGTGCCAGCAGCCAAGGCTTAGCAGGGATCTATGGCTACACCTTC

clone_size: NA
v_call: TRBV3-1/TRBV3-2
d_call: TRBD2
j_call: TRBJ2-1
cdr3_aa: CASSHGDRLAGYNEQFF
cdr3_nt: TGTGCCAGCAGCCACGGGGACCGGCTAGCGGGATACAATGAGCAGTTCTTC

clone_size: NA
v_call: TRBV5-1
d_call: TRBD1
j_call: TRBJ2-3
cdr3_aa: CASSSTGNTDTQYF
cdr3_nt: TGCGCCAGCAGCTCGACAGGGAACACAGATACGCAGTATTTT

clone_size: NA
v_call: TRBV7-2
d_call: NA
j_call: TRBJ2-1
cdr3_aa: CASRETLHTYNEQFF
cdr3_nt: TGTGCCAGCCGCGAGACATTACACACCTACAATGAGCAGTTCTTC

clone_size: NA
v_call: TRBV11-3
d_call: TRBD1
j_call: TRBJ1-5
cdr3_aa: CASNPGGTGGIQPQHF
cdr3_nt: TGTGCCAGCAACCCAGGGGGGACAGGGGGAATTCAGCCCCAGCATTTT

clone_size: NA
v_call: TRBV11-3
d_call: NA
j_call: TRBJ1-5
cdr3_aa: CASSARGGQPQHF
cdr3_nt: TGTGCCAGCAGCGCCCGGGGAGGTCAGCCCCAGCATTTT

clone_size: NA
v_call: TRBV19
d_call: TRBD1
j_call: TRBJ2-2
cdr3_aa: CASSERTGSSGELFF
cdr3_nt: TGTGCCAGTAGTGAACGGACAGGGAGTTCCGGGGAGCTGTTTTTT

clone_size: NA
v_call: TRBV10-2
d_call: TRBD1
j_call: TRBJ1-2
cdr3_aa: CASSGGQGAGGYTF
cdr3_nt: TGCGCCAGCAGCGGGGGACAGGGGGCTGGCGGCTACACCTTC

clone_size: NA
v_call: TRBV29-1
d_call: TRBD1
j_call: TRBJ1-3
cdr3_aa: CSVSTGGGNTIYF
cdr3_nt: TGCAGCGTTTCAACAGGGGGTGGAAACACCATATATTTT

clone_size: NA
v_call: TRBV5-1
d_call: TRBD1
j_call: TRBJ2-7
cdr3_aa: CASSLAGQGAGEQYF
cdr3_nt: TGCGCCAGCAGCTTGGCCGGACAGGGGGCAGGTGAGCAGTACTTC

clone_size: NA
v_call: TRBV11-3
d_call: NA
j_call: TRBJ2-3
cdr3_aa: CASSLKPDTQYF
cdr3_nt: TGTGCCAGCAGCTTGAAGCCAGATACGCAGTATTTT

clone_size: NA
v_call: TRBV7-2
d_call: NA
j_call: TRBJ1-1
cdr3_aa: CASSPGRGSTEAFF
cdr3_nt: TGTGCCAGCAGCCCCGGGAGGGGTAGCACTGAAGCTTTCTTT

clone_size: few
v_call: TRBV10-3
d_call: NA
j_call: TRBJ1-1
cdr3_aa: CAISGDRPKAFF
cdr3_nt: TGTGCCATCAGTGGTGACAGACCAAAAGCTTTCTTT

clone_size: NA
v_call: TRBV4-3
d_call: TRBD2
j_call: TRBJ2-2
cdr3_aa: CASSQGTSGGLNTGELFF
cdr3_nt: TGCGCCAGCAGCCAAGGGACTAGCGGGGGGTTGAACACCGGGGAGCTGTTTTTT

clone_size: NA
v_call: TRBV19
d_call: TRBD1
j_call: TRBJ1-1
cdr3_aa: CASRSLPGTGVEAFF
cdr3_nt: TGTGCCAGTAGATCTCTCCCCGGGACAGGGGTTGAAGCTTTCTTT

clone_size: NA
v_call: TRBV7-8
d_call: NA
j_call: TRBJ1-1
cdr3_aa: CAIRVDTEAFF
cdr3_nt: TGTGCCATCCGGGTTGACACTGAAGCTTTCTTT

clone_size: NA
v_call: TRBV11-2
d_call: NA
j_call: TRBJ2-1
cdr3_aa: CASSSEYNEQFF
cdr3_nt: TGTGCCAGCAGCTCCGAGTACAATGAGCAGTTCTTC

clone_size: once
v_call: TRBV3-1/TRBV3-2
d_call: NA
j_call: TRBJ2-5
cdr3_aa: CASSQGGHRAETQYF
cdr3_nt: TGTGCCAGCAGCCAAGGGGGGCACCGTGCAGAGACCCAGTACTTC

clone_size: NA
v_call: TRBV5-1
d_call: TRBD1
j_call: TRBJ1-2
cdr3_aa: CASSATGGTYGYTF
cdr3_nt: TGCGCCAGCAGTGCTACAGGGGGCACCTATGGCTACACCTTC

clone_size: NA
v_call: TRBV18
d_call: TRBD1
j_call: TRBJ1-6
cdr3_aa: CASSPLTRAGGSNSPLHF
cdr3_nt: TGTGCCAGCTCACCACTTACTCGGGCAGGGGGCAGTAATTCACCCCTCCACTTT

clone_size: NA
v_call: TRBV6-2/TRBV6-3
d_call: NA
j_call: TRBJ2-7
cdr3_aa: CASSYSILGQDYTYEQYF
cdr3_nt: TGTGCCAGCAGTTACTCGATACTCGGACAGGACTACACCTACGAGCAGTACTTC

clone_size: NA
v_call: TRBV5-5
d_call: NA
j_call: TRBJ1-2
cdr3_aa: CASSSLGQTYGYTF
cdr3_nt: TGTGCCAGCAGCTCCCTTGGACAGACTTATGGCTACACCTTC

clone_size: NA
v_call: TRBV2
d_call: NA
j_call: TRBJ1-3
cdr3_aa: CASRGAGNTIYF
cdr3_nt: TGTGCCAGCAGGGGAGCTGGAAACACCATATATTTT

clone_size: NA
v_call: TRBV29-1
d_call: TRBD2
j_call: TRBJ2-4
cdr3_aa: CSVWGGAKNIQYF
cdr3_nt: TGCAGCGTTTGGGGAGGGGCCAAAAACATTCAGTACTTC

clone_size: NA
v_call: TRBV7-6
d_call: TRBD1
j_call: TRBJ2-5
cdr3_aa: CASSRAGTGGYETQYF
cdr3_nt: TGTGCCAGCAGCAGAGCCGGGACAGGGGGCTATGAGACCCAGTACTTC

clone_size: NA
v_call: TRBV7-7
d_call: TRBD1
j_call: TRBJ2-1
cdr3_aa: CASSLAVGDRGFIREQFF
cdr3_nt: TGTGCTAGCAGCTTAGCTGTTGGGGACAGGGGCTTTATACGTGAGCAGTTCTTC

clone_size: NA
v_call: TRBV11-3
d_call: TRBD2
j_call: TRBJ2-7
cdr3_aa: CASSSRGSGAYEQYF
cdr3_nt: TGTGCCAGCAGCTCACGGGGTAGCGGGGCCTACGAGCAGTACTTC

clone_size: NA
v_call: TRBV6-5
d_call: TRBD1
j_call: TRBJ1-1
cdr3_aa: CASSYGTGSTEAFF
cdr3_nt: TGTGCCAGCAGTTACGGGACAGGGTCCACTGAAGCTTTCTTT

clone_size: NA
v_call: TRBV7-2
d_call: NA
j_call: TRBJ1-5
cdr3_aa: CASSLGAGFNQPQHF
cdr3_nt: TGTGCCAGCAGCTTAGGTGCCGGGTTCAATCAGCCCCAGCATTTT

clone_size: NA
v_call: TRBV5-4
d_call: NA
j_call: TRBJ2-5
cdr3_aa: CASSGGQGGPQETQYF
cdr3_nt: TGTGCCAGCAGCGGAGGACAGGGAGGGCCCCAAGAGACCCAGTACTTC

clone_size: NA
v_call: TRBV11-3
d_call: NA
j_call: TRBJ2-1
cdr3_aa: CASSFQLARDNEQFF
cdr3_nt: TGTGCCAGCAGCTTCCAACTAGCCCGTGATAATGAGCAGTTCTTC

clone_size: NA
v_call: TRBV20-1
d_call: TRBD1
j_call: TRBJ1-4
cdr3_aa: CSAPDRGKLFF
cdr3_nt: TGCAGTGCACCGGACAGGGGAAAACTGTTTTTT

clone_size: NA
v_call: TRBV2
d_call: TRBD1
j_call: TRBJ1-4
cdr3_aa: CASNNRGLDEKLFF
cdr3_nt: TGTGCCAGCAACAACAGGGGGCTGGACGAAAAACTGTTTTTT

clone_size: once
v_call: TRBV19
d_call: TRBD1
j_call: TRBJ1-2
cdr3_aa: CASSTTGGGYGYTF
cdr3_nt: TGTGCCAGTAGCACCACAGGGGGCGGATATGGCTACACCTTC

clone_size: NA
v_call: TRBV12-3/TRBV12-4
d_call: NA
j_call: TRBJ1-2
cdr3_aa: CASSSPRDYGYTF
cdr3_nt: TGTGCCAGCAGTTCCCCCCGGGACTATGGCTACACCTTC

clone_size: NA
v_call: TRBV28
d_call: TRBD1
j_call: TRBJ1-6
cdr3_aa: CASSFPQGAVNSPLHF
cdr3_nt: TGTGCCAGCAGTTTCCCCCAGGGGGCGGTTAATTCACCCCTCCACTTT

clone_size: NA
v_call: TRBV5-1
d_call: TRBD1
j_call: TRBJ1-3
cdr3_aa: CASSSGQGGSPSGNTIYF
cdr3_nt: TGCGCCAGCAGCTCAGGACAGGGTGGGAGCCCCTCTGGAAACACCATATATTTT

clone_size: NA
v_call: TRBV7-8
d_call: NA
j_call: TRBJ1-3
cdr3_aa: CASSLGQGLIRNTIYF
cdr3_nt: TGTGCCAGCAGCTTAGGTCAGGGATTAATAAGAAACACCATATATTTT